Below are 6 T cell receptor beta chains sequenced from a single sample in a study of blood T cell repertoires in COVID-19. The method was immunoSEQ multiplex PCR; TCRdb's version includes in-frame clones alone and lacks a portion of them. The sample consists of fewer than 400,000 clones, roughly 91% of them appearing once. The sample was PBMCs or T cells enriched from blood (not recorded which). The receptor set was obtained from a woman aged 30 to 39 who had recovered from COVID-19.

J is TRBJ1-2 and V is TRBV5-1, with 7 bases fitting TRBD1. The CDR3 length is 13 residues. The trim removed 4 bases at V and 3 bases at J, leaving 3 bases unmatched. Looked up from germline, CDR1 is SGHRS and CDR2 is YFSETQ. The CDR3 nucleotides read TGCGCCAGCAGCGTGGGACAGTACTATGGCTACACCTTC. Translation gives CASSVGQYYGYTF. Variable domain in full (rest from reference TRBV5-1 and TRBJ1-2): KAGVTQTPRYLIKTRGQQVTLSCSPISGHRSVSWYQQTPGQGLQFLFEYFSETQRNKGNFPGRFSGRQFSNSRSEMNVSTLELGDSALYLCASSVGQYYGYTFGSGTRLTVV.

This sequence joins TRBV19 and TRBJ1-1; D remains unclear. This CDR3 has 14 residues. Per the germline V gene, CDR1 is LNHDA and CDR2 is SQIVND (reference sequence). V lost 3 bases to trimming and J lost 4 bases, with 12 bases between them. The CDR3 sequence is CASSISGFSTEAFF. CDR3 sequence (DNA): TGTGCCAGTAGTATCTCAGGTTTTTCCACTGAAGCTTTCTTT.

The chain links TRBV5-1 to TRBJ2-2; weak D call: TRBD2 (5 bases). Germline V CDR1 and CDR2: SGHRS, YFSETQ. This CDR3 comprises 14 residues. Trimming removed 2 bases at V and 6 bases at J, with 11 bases between. The CDR3 region has the DNA TGCGCCAGCAGCTTCCAAGGAGGAGCCGGGGAGCTGTTTTTT. This sequence encodes CASSFQGGAGELFF.

The rearrangement joins TRBV21-1 to TRBJ2-3; the table's D gene call, TRBD2, was not cross checked with the DNA. TRBV21-1 has pseudogene status. The CDR3 has 16 residues. CDR3: CASTLRLRCDTDTQYF. In DNA form, the CDR3 reads TGTGCCAGCACTCTCCGTTTGAGATGCGACACAGATACGCAGTATTTT.

This clone is a singleton in its sample. The J gene is TRBJ2-2, the V gene TRBV5-6, with D possibly matching TRBD2 (6 bases). CDR1 SGHDT and CDR2 YYEEEE come from the germline V gene. The CDR3 runs 15 residues. The ends were cut back, 2 bases at V and 4 bases at J, with 12 bases in the middle. CDR3 sequence reads: CASSLWDLLTGELFF. The CDR3 bases are TGTGCCAGCAGCTTATGGGACTTACTCACCGGGGAGCTGTTTTTT.

CDR3 in DNA: TGTGCCAGCAGTGATTGGCCTGAAGCTTTCTTT. It translates to CASSDWPEAFF. The V gene is TRBV6-1, the J gene TRBJ1-1; D unresolved. CDR3 size: 11 residues. Germline values: CDR1 MNHNS, CDR2 SASEGT. Deletions cut 3 bases from V and 6 bases from J, with 5 bases between.